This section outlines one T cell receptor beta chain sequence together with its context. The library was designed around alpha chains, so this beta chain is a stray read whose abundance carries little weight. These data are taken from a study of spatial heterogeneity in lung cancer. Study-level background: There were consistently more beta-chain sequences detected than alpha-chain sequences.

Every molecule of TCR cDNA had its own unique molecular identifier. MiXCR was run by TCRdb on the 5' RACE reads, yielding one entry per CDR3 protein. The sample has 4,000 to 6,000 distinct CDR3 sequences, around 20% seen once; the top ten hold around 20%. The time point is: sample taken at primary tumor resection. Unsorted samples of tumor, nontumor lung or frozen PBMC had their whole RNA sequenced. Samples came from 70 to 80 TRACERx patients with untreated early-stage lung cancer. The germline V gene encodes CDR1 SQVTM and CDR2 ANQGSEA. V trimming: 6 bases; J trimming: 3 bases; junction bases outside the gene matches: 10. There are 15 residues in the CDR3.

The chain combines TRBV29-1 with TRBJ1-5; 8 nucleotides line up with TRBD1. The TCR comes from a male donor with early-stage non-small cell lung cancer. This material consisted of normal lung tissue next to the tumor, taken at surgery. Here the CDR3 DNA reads TGCAGCGTGGTCCTTACAGGGGGGTCCAATCAGCCCCAGCATTTT. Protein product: CSVVLTGGSNQPQHF.